The 2 T cell receptor beta chains below were found in one sample sequenced in a study of immune heterogeneity within non-small cell lung tumors. In a multiplex PCR, 32 V and 13 J primers amplified TCR beta CDR3. TCRdb analysed the multiplex PCR reads with MiXCR anew, one entry per CDR3 protein. The sample yields about 4,600 distinct CDR3 sequences, 30% to 35% seen once. Bulk tumor genomic DNA (about 600 ng per sample) served as template. While surgery was under way, several biopsies spaced far apart were taken per primary tumor. The study enrolled patients with untreated, newly diagnosed non-small cell lung cancer who underwent curative surgery. The sequenced material came from lung tumor tissue. The receptors come from a woman aged 45-59 years with non-small cell lung cancer.

The V and J genes are TRBV30 and TRBJ2-6; D remains unclear. The germline V gene encodes CDR1 GTSNPN and CDR2 SVGIG (reference sequence). This CDR3 region has 17 residues. V shed 4 bases and J shed 0 bases, with 16 bases lying between them. Written as DNA, the CDR3 is TGTGCCTGGATTAGAACAGACTCATTCTCTGGGGCCAACGTCCTGACTTTC. It translates to CAWIRTDSFSGANVLTF. Variable domain in full (rest from reference TRBV30 and TRBJ2-6): SQTIHQWPATLVQPVGSPLSLECTVEGTSNPNLYWYRQAAGRGLQLLFYSVGIGQISSEVPQNLSASRPQDRQFILSSKKLLLSDSGFYLCAWIRTDSFSGANVLTFGAGSRLTVL.

This sequence joins TRBV5-1 and TRBJ1-4; weak D call: TRBD1 (5 bases). CDR1 is SGHRS and CDR2 is YFSETQ in the germline V gene. The CDR3 is 15 residues long. Trimming stripped 0 bases from V and 8 bases from J, with 14 bases between. The CDR3 coding sequence is TGCGCCAGCAGCTTGGCAGGTGGGGCTCGAGAAAAACTGTTTTTT. It codes for CASSLAGGAREKLFF. The full variable domain, with the rest looked up from reference TRBV5-1 and TRBJ1-4, is KAGVTQTPRYLIKTRGQQVTLSCSPISGHRSVSWYQQTPGQGLQFLFEYFSETQRNKGNFPGRFSGRQFSNSRSEMNVSTLELGDSALYLCASSLAGGAREKLFFGSGTQLSVL.